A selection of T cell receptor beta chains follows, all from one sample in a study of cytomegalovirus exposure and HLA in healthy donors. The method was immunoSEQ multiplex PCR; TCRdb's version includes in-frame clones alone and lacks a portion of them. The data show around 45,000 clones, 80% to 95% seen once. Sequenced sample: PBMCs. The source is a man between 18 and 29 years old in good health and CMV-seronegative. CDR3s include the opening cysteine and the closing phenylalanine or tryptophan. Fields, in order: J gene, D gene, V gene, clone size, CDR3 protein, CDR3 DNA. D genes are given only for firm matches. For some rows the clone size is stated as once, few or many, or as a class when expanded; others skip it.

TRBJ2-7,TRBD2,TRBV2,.,CASSEGLGDSGTTYEQYF,TGTGCCAGCAGTGAAGGGCTCGGGGATAGCGGGACTACCTACGAGCAGTACTTC
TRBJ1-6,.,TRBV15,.,CATSRDKYRDSPLHF,TGTGCCACCAGCAGAGATAAATACAGGGATTCACCCCTCCACTTT
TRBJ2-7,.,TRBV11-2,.,CASSSLGDSSYEQYF,TGTGCCAGCAGCTCATTAGGGGATAGTTCCTACGAGCAGTACTTC
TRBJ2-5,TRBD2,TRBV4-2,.,CASSQFKQRGGHETQYF,TGTGCCAGCAGCCAGTTTAAGCAGCGGGGGGGCCACGAGACCCAGTACTTC
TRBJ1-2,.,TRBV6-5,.,CASSFLPRLDIDGYTF,TGTGCCAGCAGTTTCCTCCCCCGACTAGACATTGATGGCTACACCTTC
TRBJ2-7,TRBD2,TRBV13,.,CASSQLAGLSLYEQYF,TGTGCCAGCAGCCAACTAGCGGGGCTCTCCCTCTACGAGCAGTACTTC
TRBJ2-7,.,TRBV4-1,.,CASSREAPYEQYF,TGCGCCAGCAGCCGGGAGGCCCCCTACGAGCAGTACTTC
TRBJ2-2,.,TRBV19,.,CASSIMGHPNTGELFF,TGTGCCAGTAGTATAATGGGACACCCGAACACCGGGGAGCTGTTTTTT
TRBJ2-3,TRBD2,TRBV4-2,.,CASSQRGLANTQYF,TGTGCCAGCAGCCAACGAGGACTAGCCAATACGCAGTATTTT
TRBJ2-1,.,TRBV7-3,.,CASSLRDGAGYNEQFF,TGTGCCAGCAGCTTAAGAGATGGAGCGGGCTACAATGAGCAGTTCTTC
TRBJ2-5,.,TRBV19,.,CASSPSWGVLETQYF,TGTGCCAGTAGTCCCAGTTGGGGAGTGCTAGAGACCCAGTACTTC
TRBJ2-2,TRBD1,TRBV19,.,CASGQGKNTGELFF,TGTGCCAGTGGACAGGGAAAGAACACCGGGGAGCTGTTTTTT
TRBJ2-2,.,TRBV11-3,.,CASSLEGGTGELFF,TGTGCCAGCAGCTTAGAAGGGGGCACCGGGGAGCTGTTTTTT
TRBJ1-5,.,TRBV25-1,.,CASSELQVNQPQHF,TGTGCCAGCAGTGAACTCCAGGTCAATCAGCCCCAGCATTTT
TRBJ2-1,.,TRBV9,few,CASSALSLSYNEQFF,TGTGCCAGCAGCGCTCTGTCTCTTTCCTACAATGAGCAGTTCTTC
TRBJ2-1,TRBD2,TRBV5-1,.,CASSSTSGRAGNEQFF,TGCGCCAGCAGCTCGACTAGCGGGAGGGCCGGGAATGAGCAGTTCTTC
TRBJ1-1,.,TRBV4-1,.,CASSQEPTQMNTEAFF,TGCGCCAGCAGCCAAGAACCAACACAGATGAACACTGAAGCTTTCTTT
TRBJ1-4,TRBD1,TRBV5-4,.,CASSQQGGSNEKLFF,TGTGCCAGCAGCCAACAGGGGGGGTCTAATGAAAAACTGTTTTTT
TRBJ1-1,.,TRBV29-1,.,CSGGWGDTEAFF,TGCAGCGGGGGATGGGGGGACACTGAAGCTTTCTTT
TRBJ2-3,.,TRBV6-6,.,CASSFPPRDTQYF,TGTGCCAGCAGTTTCCCCCCTAGGGATACGCAGTATTTT
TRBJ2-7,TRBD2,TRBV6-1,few,CASSEWKLAGGLYEQYF,TGTGCCAGCAGTGAATGGAAACTAGCGGGGGGGTTATACGAGCAGTACTTC
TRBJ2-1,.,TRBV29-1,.,CSVALSSYNEQFF,TGCAGCGTCGCGCTGAGCTCCTACAATGAGCAGTTCTTC
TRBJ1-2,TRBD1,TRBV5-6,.,CASSQQGQGDYGYTF,TGTGCCAGCAGCCAACAGGGACAGGGAGACTATGGCTACACCTTC
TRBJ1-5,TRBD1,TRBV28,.,CASSSSTGLSNQPQHF,TGTGCCAGCAGTTCCTCGACAGGGCTCAGCAATCAGCCCCAGCATTTT